Listed here are 29 T cell receptor beta chains from one sample, sequenced in a study of blood T cell repertoires in COVID-19. Clones were sequenced by immunoSEQ multiplex PCR, and TCRdb holds only the in-frame ones, with some missing. Of about 310,000 clones listed, 85% to 90% are singletons. The specimen was peripheral blood. These receptors were collected from a woman aged 25-40 years with COVID-19, enrolled during active disease.

This clone was observed a single time. This chain connects TRBV5-4 to TRBJ2-1; 14 bases agree with TRBD2. Germline assignment: CDR1 SGHNT and CDR2 YYREEE (reference sequence). V lost 3 bases, J lost 4 bases, and 3 bases stayed unmatched. CDR3 length: 16 amino acids. The CDR3 sequence is CASSSRLAGGYNEQFF. Written as DNA, the CDR3 is TGTGCCAGCAGCTCCCGACTAGCGGGAGGGTACAATGAGCAGTTCTTC.

The J gene is TRBJ1-2, the V gene TRBV27; maybe TRBD1 (6 bases). Germline V CDR1 and CDR2: MNHEY, SMNVEV (reference sequence). V lost 4 bases, J lost 6 bases, and 15 bases lay in between. This CDR3 region has 14 residues. CDR3 coding DNA: TGTGCCAGCAGTTCCTTCGTGGGGGACAATGGCTACACCTTC. It translates to CASSSFVGDNGYTF.

The V and J genes are TRBV6-5 and TRBJ1-1, with 7 bases aligning to TRBD1. Trimming at V came to 10 bases and at J to 6 bases, leaving 11 bases not matched to a gene. Germline V CDR1 and CDR2: MNHEY, SVGAGI. This CDR3 spans 13 amino acids. DNA for the CDR3: TGTGCCACTTACAACAGGGGTTTAGCTGAAGCTTTCTTT. Encoded protein: CATYNRGLAEAFF.

Here the CDR3 DNA reads TGTGCCTGGAGTTCAGGAGGCGATAGCAATCAGCCCCAGCATTTT. Protein product: CAWSSGGDSNQPQHF. The gene calls are TRBV30 and TRBJ1-5; D not resolved. The length of the CDR3 is 15 residues. Trimming removed 2 bases from V and 0 bases from J, with 11 bases in between. Germline lookup yields CDR1 GTSNPN and CDR2 SVGIG (reference sequence). The whole variable domain, remainder taken from reference TRBV30 and TRBJ1-5, is SQTIHQWPATLVQPVGSPLSLECTVEGTSNPNLYWYRQAAGRGLQLLFYSVGIGQISSEVPQNLSASRPQDRQFILSSKKLLLSDSGFYLCAWSSGGDSNQPQHFGDGTRLSIL.

V and J are TRBV7-2 and TRBJ2-3; 10 bases fit TRBD2. The CDR3 consists of 18 residues. V was clipped by 1 base and J by 3 bases; unmatched bases: 10. From germline, CDR1 is SGHTA and CDR2 FQGNSA. This CDR3 is CASSLGASGRGTTDTQYF. The CDR3, as DNA: TGTGCCAGCAGCTTAGGGGCTAGCGGGAGAGGGACGACAGATACGCAGTATTTT.

The rearrangement links TRBV5-1 to TRBJ2-5; 8 nucleotides match TRBD2. Germline lookup yields CDR1 SGHRS and CDR2 YFSETQ. V trimming: 4 bases; J trimming: 5 bases; junction bases outside the gene matches: 7. The CDR3 is made up of 14 amino acids. The CDR3 here is CASSPSGSLETQYF. The CDR3 region has the DNA TGCGCCAGCAGCCCCAGCGGGAGTTTGGAGACCCAGTACTTC.

A single count supports this clone. The chain combines TRBV25-1 with TRBJ2-1; 8 bases agree with TRBD2. CDR1 is MGHDK and CDR2 is SYGVNS in the germline V gene. V was pared by 2 bases and J by 2 bases, with 5 bases of the junction left unmatched. This CDR3 spans 16 amino acids. The CDR3 here is CASSEPTSGPYNEQFF. In nucleotides, the CDR3 is TGTGCCAGCAGTGAACCCACTAGCGGTCCCTACAATGAGCAGTTCTTC.

This clone was detected once. V usage is TRBV6-1 and J usage is TRBJ1-1; tentative D call: TRBD1 (6 bases). CDR1 is MNHNS, CDR2 SASEGT, per germline. CDR3 size: 15 residues. V was cut by 3 bases and J by 4 bases, with 15 bases left in between. The CDR3 region is CASSELLQGITEAFF. In DNA, the CDR3 is TGTGCCAGCAGTGAGCTCCTACAGGGCATCACTGAAGCTTTCTTT.

The CDR3 loop reads CASSLASNSYEQYF. The DNA of the CDR3 is TGCGCCAGCAGCTTGGCCAGTAATTCCTACGAGCAGTACTTC. V and J are TRBV5-1 and TRBJ2-7; unclear D gene. Trimming removed 0 bases from V and 1 base from J, with 8 bases in between. The CDR3 contains 14 residues. Germline CDR1 is SGHRS and CDR2 is YFSETQ.

V gene TRBV18 combines with J gene TRBJ1-5; 9 nucleotides align to TRBD1. The V gene end was trimmed by 8 bases and the J gene end by 4 bases; junction bases not matched to a gene: 9. The CDR3 has 15 residues. Germline CDR1 KGHSH, CDR2 LQKENI. The CDR3 DNA sequence: TGTGCCAGCGCTGCTGGACAGGGGCAAAATCAGCCCCAGCATTTT. It is translated as CASAAGQGQNQPQHF.

The chain recombines TRBV18 with TRBJ2-3, with TRBD2 identical over 11 bases. This CDR3 comprises 18 residues. Trimming took 3 bases from V and 3 from J; bases not matched to a gene: 11. Germline-derived CDR1 and CDR2 are KGHSH and LQKENI. The CDR3 sequence: CASSPVYTSGSSTDTQYF. CDR3 DNA sequence: TGTGCCAGCTCACCGGTTTATACTAGCGGGAGTTCGACAGATACGCAGTATTTT.

V usage is TRBV27 and J usage is TRBJ2-1, with 11 bases fitting TRBD2. The CDR3 spans 15 residues. The V segment lost 7 bases and the J segment 6 bases; nucleotides outside the gene matches: 8. In germline, CDR1 is MNHEY, CDR2 SMNVEV (reference sequence). The CDR3 protein is CASIISGRAPNEQFF. Here the CDR3 DNA reads TGTGCCAGCATAATTAGCGGGAGGGCCCCCAATGAGCAGTTCTTC.

The V and J genes are TRBV27 and TRBJ1-1; 7 bases map to TRBD1. The V and J ends lost 7 bases and 0 bases, in that order; junction bases with no gene match: 8. CDR3 length: 15 amino acids. CDR1 and CDR2 from the germline V gene are MNHEY and SMNVEV (reference sequence). The CDR3: CASKGARVMNTEAFF. The CDR3 nucleotides read TGTGCCAGCAAGGGGGCCAGGGTGATGAACACTGAAGCTTTCTTT.

The chain carries TRBV5-5 and TRBJ2-7; 8 positions match TRBD1. The V gene end was trimmed by 0 bases and the J gene end by 3 bases; junction bases not matched to a gene: 5. Germline-derived CDR1 and CDR2 are SGHKS and YYEKEE (reference sequence). There are 15 residues in the CDR3. CDR3 sequence: CASSLVSGGLYEQYF. CDR3 in DNA: TGTGCCAGCAGCTTGGTGTCAGGGGGCCTCTACGAGCAGTACTTC.

The J gene is TRBJ1-5, the V gene TRBV5-5; D might be TRBD1 (5 bases). Germline CDR1 is SGHKS and CDR2 is YYEKEE (reference sequence). The CDR3 sequence is 13 residues long. V shed 1 base and J shed 7 bases, with 9 bases lying between them. DNA of the CDR3: TGTGCCAGCAGCTTGAGGGACTTACAGCCCCAGCATTTT. It codes for CASSLRDLQPQHF.

The chain joins TRBV27 to TRBJ2-2, with D possibly TRBD2 on 6 matching bases. This CDR3 has 15 amino acids. The germline V gene encodes CDR1 MNHEY and CDR2 SMNVEV (reference sequence). V lost 8 bases and J lost 2, with 15 bases in between. The CDR3 DNA reads TGTGCCAGCTCTTTGCGGGGCCTCAACACCGGGGAGCTGTTTTTT. Encoded protein: CASSLRGLNTGELFF.

J is TRBJ2-7 and V is TRBV12-3 or TRBV12-4, with TRBD1 matching 9 bases. This CDR3 spans 13 amino acids. With V trimmed by 7 bases and J by 4 bases, 5 bases remained unmatched. In nucleotides, the CDR3 is TGTGCCAGCACCGGGACAGGGAAGTACGAGCAGTACTTC. Protein: CASTGTGKYEQYF.

The chain carries TRBV6-1 and TRBJ1-6; 7 positions match TRBD1. V dropped 1 base and J dropped 9; count of bases not matched to a gene: 6. Germline CDR1 is MNHNS and CDR2 is SASEGT. The CDR3 runs to 15 residues. The CDR3 sequence is CASSEVEGGFSPLHF. The CDR3 bases are TGTGCCAGCAGTGAAGTGGAAGGGGGCTTTTCACCCCTCCACTTT.

For this clone: In the same sample, other DNA sequences code for this CDR3. The chain employs TRBV18 and TRBJ1-2; 8 bases line up with TRBD1. The J segment lost 3 bases and the V segment lost 3 bases, leaving 0 bases of the junction unmatched. The CDR3 runs to 13 residues. Germline CDR1 reads KGHSH; CDR2 reads LQKENI. The CDR3 here is CASSPTGDYGYTF. The CDR3 coding sequence is TGTGCCAGCTCACCGACAGGGGACTATGGCTACACCTTC.

This chain connects TRBV30 to TRBJ2-1, with D uncertain. Per germline, CDR1 GTSNPN and CDR2 SVGIG (reference sequence). The CDR3 totals 15 residues. Trimming cost V 4 bases and J 0 bases, with 13 bases left between them. In DNA, the CDR3 is TGTGCCTGGATTGCGGAGAGCCCCTCCTACAATGAGCAGTTCTTC. Translating gives CAWIAESPSYNEQFF.

The chain combines TRBV14 with TRBJ2-5, with TRBD2 matching 7 bases. The V gene end was trimmed by 1 base and the J gene end by 5 bases; junction bases not matched to a gene: 10. The CDR3 totals 16 residues. Germline V gene sequence: CDR1 SGHDN, CDR2 FVKESK. CDR3 in amino acids: CASSQVMGGFSETQYF. The CDR3 nucleotides are TGTGCCAGCAGCCAAGTTATGGGAGGGTTCAGCGAGACCCAGTACTTC.

The J gene is TRBJ2-5, the V gene TRBV19; D not resolved. V was shortened by 2 bases and J by 2 bases, with 12 bases between the two germline ends. This CDR3 has 15 residues. The germline V gene encodes CDR1 LNHDA and CDR2 SQIVND (reference sequence). The CDR3 loop reads CASSIMLGLQETQYF. The CDR3 DNA sequence: TGTGCCAGTAGTATAATGTTGGGCCTACAAGAGACCCAGTACTTC.

V usage is TRBV9 and J usage is TRBJ1-4; TRBD1 aligns across 9 bases. Trimming took 3 bases from V and 5 from J; bases not matched to a gene: 2. The CDR3 runs 14 residues. The germline V gene has CDR1 SGDLS and CDR2 YYNGEE. This CDR3 reads CASSDGTGNEKLFF. In nucleotides, the CDR3 is TGTGCCAGCAGCGATGGGACAGGGAATGAAAAACTGTTTTTT.

The V and J genes are TRBV5-1 and TRBJ2-5, with TRBD1 matching 10 bases. CDR1 SGHRS and CDR2 YFSETQ come from the germline V gene. This CDR3 is 14 amino acids long. With V trimmed by 3 bases and J by 5 bases, 4 bases remained unmatched. CDR3 nucleotide sequence: TGCGCCAGCAGCTCGACAGGGGGCACGGAGACCCAGTACTTC. Amino acids: CASSSTGGTETQYF.

This chain uses TRBV6-6 with TRBJ1-1; D unclear. The CDR3 consists of 12 residues. V lost 5 bases to trimming and J lost 7 bases, with 11 bases between them. The germline CDR1 and CDR2 sequences are MNHNY and SVGAGI (reference sequence). The CDR3 spells CASSRSSDEAFF. Here the CDR3 DNA reads TGTGCCAGCAGTCGATCTTCAGATGAAGCTTTCTTT.

J is TRBJ1-2 and V is TRBV5-1; no firm D call. The CDR3 spans 14 residues. Germline V gene data show CDR1 as SGHRS and CDR2 as YFSETQ. V was shortened by 0 bases and J by 2 bases, with 8 bases between the two germline ends. DNA of the CDR3: TGCGCCAGCAGCTTGGGGGGAGAGAACTATGGCTACACCTTC. Protein product: CASSLGGENYGYTF.

This clone has only one observation. The J gene is TRBJ2-5, the V gene TRBV6-2 or TRBV6-3, with D possibly being TRBD1 (5 bases). This CDR3 is 17 amino acids long. Looked up from germline, CDR1 is MNHEY and CDR2 is SVGEGT. The ends were cut back, 1 base at V and 1 base at J, with 16 bases in the middle. DNA of the CDR3: TGTGCCAGCAGTTACTATGAAGGCAGGGTTCGCCAAGAGACCCAGTACTTC. It yields the protein CASSYYEGRVRQETQYF.

The J gene is TRBJ1-2, the V gene TRBV11-2; D possibly corresponds to TRBD1 (6 bases). CDR1 is SGHAT, CDR2 FQNNGV, per germline. This CDR3 has 16 residues. The ends were cut back, 1 base at V and 4 bases at J, with 16 bases in the middle. In nucleotides, the CDR3 is TGTGCCAGCAGCTTAGTCGGACAGCCTCGATCCTATGGCTACACCTTC. This gives the protein CASSLVGQPRSYGYTF.

This chain joins TRBV5-1 and TRBJ1-6; D is uncertain. Trimming removed 0 bases from V and 7 bases from J, with 14 bases in between. This CDR3 is 16 amino acids long. The germline V gene encodes CDR1 SGHRS and CDR2 YFSETQ. The CDR3 sequence is CASSLAAGVKNSPLHF. CDR3 bases: TGCGCCAGCAGCTTGGCCGCGGGAGTGAAGAATTCACCCCTCCACTTT.